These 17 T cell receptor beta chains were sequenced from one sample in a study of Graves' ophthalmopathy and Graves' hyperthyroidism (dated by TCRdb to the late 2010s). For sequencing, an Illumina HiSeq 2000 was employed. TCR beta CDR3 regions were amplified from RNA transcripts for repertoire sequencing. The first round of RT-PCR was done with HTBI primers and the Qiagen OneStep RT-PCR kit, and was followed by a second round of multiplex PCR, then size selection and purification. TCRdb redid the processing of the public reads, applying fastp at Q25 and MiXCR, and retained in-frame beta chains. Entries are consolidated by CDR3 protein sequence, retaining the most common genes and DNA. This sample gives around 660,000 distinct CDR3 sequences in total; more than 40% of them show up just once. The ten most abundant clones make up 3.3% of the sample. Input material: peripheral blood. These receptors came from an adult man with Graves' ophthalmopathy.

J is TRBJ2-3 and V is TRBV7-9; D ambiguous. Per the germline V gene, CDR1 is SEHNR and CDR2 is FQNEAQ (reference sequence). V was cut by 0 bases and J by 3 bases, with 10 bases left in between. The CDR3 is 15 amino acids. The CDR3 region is CASSLAEAVTDTQYF. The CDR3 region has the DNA TGTGCCAGCAGCTTAGCTGAGGCAGTGACAGATACGCAGTATTTT.

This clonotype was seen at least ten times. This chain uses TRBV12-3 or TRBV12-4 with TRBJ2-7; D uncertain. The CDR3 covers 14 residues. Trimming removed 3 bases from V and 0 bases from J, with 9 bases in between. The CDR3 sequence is CASSLLGHSYEQYF. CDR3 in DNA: TGTGCCAGCAGTTTGTTAGGGCACTCCTACGAGCAGTACTTC.

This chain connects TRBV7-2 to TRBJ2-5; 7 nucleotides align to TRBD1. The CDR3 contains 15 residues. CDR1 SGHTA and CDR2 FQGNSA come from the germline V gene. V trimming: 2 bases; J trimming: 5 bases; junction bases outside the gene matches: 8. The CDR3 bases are TGTGCCAGCAGCTTACCGACAGGGAGATGGGAGACCCAGTACTTC. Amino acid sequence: CASSLPTGRWETQYF.

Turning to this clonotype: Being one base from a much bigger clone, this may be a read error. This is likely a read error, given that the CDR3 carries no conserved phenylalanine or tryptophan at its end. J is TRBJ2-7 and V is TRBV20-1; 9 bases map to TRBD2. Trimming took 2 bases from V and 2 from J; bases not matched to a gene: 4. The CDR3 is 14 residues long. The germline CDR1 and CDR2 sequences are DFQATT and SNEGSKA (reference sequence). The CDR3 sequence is CSARLTSGTYEQYI. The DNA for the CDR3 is TGCAGTGCTAGATTGACTAGCGGCACCTACGAGCAGTACATC.

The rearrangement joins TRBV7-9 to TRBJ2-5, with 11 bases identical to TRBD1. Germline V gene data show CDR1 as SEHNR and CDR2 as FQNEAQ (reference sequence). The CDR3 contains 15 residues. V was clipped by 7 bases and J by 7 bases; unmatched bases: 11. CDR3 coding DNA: TGTGCCAGCAACGCGGGACAGGGGGTCGGAGGGACCCAGTACTTC. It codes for CASNAGQGVGGTQYF. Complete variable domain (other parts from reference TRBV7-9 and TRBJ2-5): DTGVSQNPRHKITKRGQNVTFRCDPISEHNRLYWYRQTLGQGPEFLTYFQNEAQLEKSRLLSDRFSAERPKGSFSTLEIQRTEQGDSAMYLCASNAGQGVGGTQYFGPGTRLLVL.

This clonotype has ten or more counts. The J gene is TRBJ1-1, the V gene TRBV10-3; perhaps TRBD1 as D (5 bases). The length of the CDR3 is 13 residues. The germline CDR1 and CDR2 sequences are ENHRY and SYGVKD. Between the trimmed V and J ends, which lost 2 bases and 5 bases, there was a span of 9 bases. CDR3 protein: CAISEGAHTEAFF. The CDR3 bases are TGTGCCATCAGTGAGGGGGCGCATACTGAAGCTTTCTTT.

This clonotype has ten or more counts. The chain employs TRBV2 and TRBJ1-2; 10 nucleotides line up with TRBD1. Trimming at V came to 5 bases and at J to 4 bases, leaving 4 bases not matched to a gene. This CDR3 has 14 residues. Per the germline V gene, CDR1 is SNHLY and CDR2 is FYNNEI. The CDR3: CASSRGQGGYGYTF. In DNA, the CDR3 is TGTGCCAGCAGTCGCGGACAGGGGGGCTATGGCTACACCTTC.

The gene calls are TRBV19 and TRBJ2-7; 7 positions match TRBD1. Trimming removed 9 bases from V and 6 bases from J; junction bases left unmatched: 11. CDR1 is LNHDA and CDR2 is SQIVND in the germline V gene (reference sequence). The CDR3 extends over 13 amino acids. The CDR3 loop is CASSLEGGCEQYF. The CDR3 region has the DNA TGTGCCAGCAGCTTAGAAGGGGGCTGCGAGCAGTACTTC.

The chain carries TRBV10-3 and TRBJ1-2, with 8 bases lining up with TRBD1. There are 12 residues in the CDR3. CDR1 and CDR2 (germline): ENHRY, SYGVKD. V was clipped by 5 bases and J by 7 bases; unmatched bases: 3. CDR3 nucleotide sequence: TGTGCCATCAGTCTGGACAGGGTTGGCTACACCTTC. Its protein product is CAISLDRVGYTF.

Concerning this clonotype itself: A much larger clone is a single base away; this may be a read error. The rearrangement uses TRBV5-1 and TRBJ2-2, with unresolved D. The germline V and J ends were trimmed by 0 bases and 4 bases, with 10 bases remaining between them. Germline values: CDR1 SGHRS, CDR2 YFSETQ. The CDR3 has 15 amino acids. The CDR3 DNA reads TGCGCCAGCAGCTTGGTGCCACCAAGCACCGGGGAGCTGTTTTTT. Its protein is CASSLVPPSTGELFF.

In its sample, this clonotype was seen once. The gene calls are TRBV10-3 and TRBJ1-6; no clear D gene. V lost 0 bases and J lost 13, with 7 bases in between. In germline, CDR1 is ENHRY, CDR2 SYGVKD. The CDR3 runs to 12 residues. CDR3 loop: CAISESDQPLHF. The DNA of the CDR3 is TGTGCCATCAGTGAGTCTGATCAGCCCCTCCACTTT.

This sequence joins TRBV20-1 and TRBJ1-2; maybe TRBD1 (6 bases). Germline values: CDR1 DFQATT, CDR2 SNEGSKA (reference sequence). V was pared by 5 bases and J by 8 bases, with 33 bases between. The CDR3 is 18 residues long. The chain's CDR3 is CSAFRGGTGEVAARGYTF. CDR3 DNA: TGCAGTGCTTTCAGGGGCGGAACCGGGGAGGTAGCAGCGCGAGGCTACACCTTC.

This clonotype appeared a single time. CDR3 nucleotide sequence: TGTGCCAGCAGCTCTTCGACACGCGAGACCCAGTACTTC. Protein: CASSSSTRETQYF. The rearrangement uses TRBV7-8 and TRBJ2-5; no clear D gene. The CDR3 contains 13 residues. CDR1 SGHVS and CDR2 FQNEAQ come from the germline V gene. V was shortened by 4 bases and J by 5 bases, with 11 bases between the two germline ends.

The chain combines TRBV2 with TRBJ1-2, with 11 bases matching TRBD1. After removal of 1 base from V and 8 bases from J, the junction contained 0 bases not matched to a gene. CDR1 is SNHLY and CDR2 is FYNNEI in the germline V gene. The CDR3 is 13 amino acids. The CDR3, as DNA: TGTGCCAGCAGTGAAGGGACAGGGGGCGGCTACACCTTC. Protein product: CASSEGTGGGYTF.

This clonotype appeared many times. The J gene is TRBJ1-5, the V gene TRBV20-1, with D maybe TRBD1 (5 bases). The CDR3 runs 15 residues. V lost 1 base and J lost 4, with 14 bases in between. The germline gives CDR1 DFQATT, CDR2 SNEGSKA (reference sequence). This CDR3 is CSARVQGRGNQPQHF. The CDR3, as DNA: TGCAGTGCTAGAGTCCAGGGAAGAGGGAATCAGCCCCAGCATTTT.

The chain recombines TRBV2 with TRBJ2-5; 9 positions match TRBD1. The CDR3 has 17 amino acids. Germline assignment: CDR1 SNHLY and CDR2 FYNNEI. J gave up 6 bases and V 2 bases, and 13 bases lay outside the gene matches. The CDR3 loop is CASSEIQGAGLEKTQYF. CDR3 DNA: TGTGCCAGCAGTGAAATACAGGGGGCGGGCCTCGAGAAGACCCAGTACTTC.

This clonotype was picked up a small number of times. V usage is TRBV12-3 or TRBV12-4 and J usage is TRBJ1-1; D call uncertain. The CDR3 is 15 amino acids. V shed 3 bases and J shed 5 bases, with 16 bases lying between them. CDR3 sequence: CASSFRLGRKTEAFF. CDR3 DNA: TGTGCCAGCAGTTTTCGTTTAGGGAGAAAAACTGAAGCTTTCTTT.